A single sample gave rise to the 25 T cell receptor beta chains below, sequenced in a study of beta chain features in type 1 diabetes (dated by TCRdb to between 2017 and 2018). No antigen is known for these receptors. General findings and caveats noted by the study authors: Type 1 diabetes patients showed a moderate but significant shortening of TCRB CDR3 length in all four CD4+ subsets.

Library construction relied on the immunoSEQ multiplex PCR assay. The entire amount of isolated RNA was reverse transcribed using the High Capacity cDNA Reverse Transcription Kit, so the sequenced TCRB transcripts were expressed ones. What TCRdb holds here is the immuneACCESS table cut down to in-frame rearrangements. Part of the clones is not present; checked against another copy, under half of the missing clones reflect an unresolved V gene, and the others are unexplained. Across this sample there are about 280,000 clones, with about 15% seen only once. The ten largest make up approximately 0.015% of the sample. The sample consisted of naive CD4+ T cells from blood. The cell subset or site label here, explained by the study, means: true naive CD4+ T cells. These receptors all stem from a man between 18 and 29 years old with type 1 diabetes.

The rearrangement links TRBV11-2 to TRBJ2-7, with TRBD1 identical over 8 bases. V trimming: 0 bases; J trimming: 3 bases; junction bases outside the gene matches: 4. CDR3 length: 15 residues. Per germline, CDR1 SGHAT and CDR2 FQNNGV. The CDR3 protein is CASSLESDRGYEQYF. The CDR3, as DNA: TGTGCCAGCAGCTTAGAAAGCGACAGGGGCTACGAGCAGTACTTC.

CDR3 protein: CASSLDFSGGTQYF. The CDR3 DNA is TGTGCCAGCAGCTTGGACTTCTCGGGAGGGACCCAGTACTTC. The chain is built from TRBV5-4 and TRBJ2-5; 7 nucleotides line up with TRBD2. The CDR3 is 14 residues long. V lost 0 bases to trimming and J lost 7 bases; unmatched junction nucleotides: 6. In germline, CDR1 is SGHNT, CDR2 YYREEE (reference sequence). Full variable domain (remainder filled in from reference TRBV5-4 and TRBJ2-5): ETGVTQSPTHLIKTRGQQVTLRCSSQSGHNTVSWYQQALGQGPQFIFQYYREEENGRGNFPPRFSGLQFPNYSSELNVNALELDDSALYLCASSLDFSGGTQYFGPGTRLLVL.

A few counts support this clone. This sample includes further DNA sequences coding for the same CDR3. This chain joins TRBV2 and TRBJ1-5; D is possibly TRBD1 (5 bases). The CDR3 runs 13 residues. V shed 7 bases and J shed 3 bases, with 10 bases lying between them. Germline CDR1 and CDR2: SNHLY and FYNNEI. This CDR3 reads CASTRDSNQPQHF. The CDR3 nucleotides are TGTGCCAGCACTAGGGACTCCAATCAGCCCCAGCATTTT.

In this sample, this clone turned up a few times. The CDR3 DNA follows: TGTGCCAGCAGCCCCGGACTAGCCACAGATACGCAGTATTTT. Residues: CASSPGLATDTQYF. V gene TRBV7-9 combines with J gene TRBJ2-3, with 8 positions matching TRBD2. This CDR3 contains 14 residues. Germline V gene lookup returns CDR1 SEHNR and CDR2 FQNEAQ (reference sequence). With V trimmed by 5 bases and J by 2 bases, 3 bases remained unmatched.

The chain employs TRBV7-9 and TRBJ1-2; unclear D gene. V gave up 5 bases and J gave up 4 bases, with 8 bases separating them. The CDR3 sequence is 12 residues long. Germline V gene data show CDR1 as SEHNR and CDR2 as FQNEAQ (reference sequence). DNA of the CDR3: TGTGCCAGCAGCCCCTTTAGCTATGGCTACACCTTC. This gives the protein CASSPFSYGYTF.

This clone was picked up a small number of times. This chain links TRBV29-1 with TRBJ2-7, with TRBD2 matching 11 bases. J was trimmed by 7 bases and V by 3 bases; bases with no gene match: 5. The CDR3 has 13 residues. Germline V gene sequence: CDR1 SQVTM, CDR2 ANQGSEA. The CDR3 here is CSVDTSGSGEQYF. The CDR3, as DNA: TGCAGCGTTGATACTAGCGGGAGTGGAGAGCAGTACTTC.

This clone was counted only a few times. CDR3 sequence: CASSHWTGQETQYF. The CDR3 DNA reads as TGCGCCAGCAGCCACTGGACAGGGCAAGAGACCCAGTACTTC. This chain links TRBV4-1 with TRBJ2-5, with TRBD1 identical over 8 bases. This CDR3 spans 14 amino acids. With V trimmed by 3 bases and J by 2 bases, 2 bases remained unmatched. From germline, CDR1 is MGHRA and CDR2 YSYEKL.

CDR3: CASSQDMRVGETQYF. In nucleotides, the CDR3 is TGCGCCAGCAGCCAAGATATGAGGGTCGGGGAGACCCAGTACTTC. This rearrangement joins TRBV4-3 to TRBJ2-5; tentative D call: TRBD2 (5 bases). The V gene's germline CDR1 is LGHNA and CDR2 YSLEER. The V and J ends lost 0 bases and 5 bases respectively, with 13 bases between them. This CDR3 is 15 amino acids long.

This clone was seen a handful of times. The gene calls are TRBV5-1 and TRBJ2-7; 8 bases match TRBD2. This CDR3 comprises 14 residues. Germline V gives CDR1 SGHRS, CDR2 YFSETQ. V lost 4 bases and J lost 6; bases outside the gene matches: 9. CDR3 nucleotide sequence: TGCGCCAGCAGCCTGACTAGCGCTCGAACCGAGCAGTACTTC. Encoded protein: CASSLTSARTEQYF.

The chain joins TRBV2 to TRBJ2-5; 11 bases align to TRBD1. The length of the CDR3 is 15 residues. CDR1 SNHLY and CDR2 FYNNEI come from the germline V gene. V shed 5 bases, J shed 5 bases, and the junction held 7 bases outside the gene matches. The CDR3 nucleotides are TGTGCCAGCAGTCCGGACAGGGGGCCGGGGGAGACCCAGTACTTC. The encoded protein is CASSPDRGPGETQYF.

CDR3 loop: CASREFETGVREQFF. CDR3 nucleotide sequence: TGTGCCAGCAGGGAATTTGAGACAGGGGTTCGTGAGCAGTTCTTC. The chain is built from TRBV5-7 and TRBJ2-1; TRBD1 matches 8 bases. TRBV5-7 is identified as an open reading frame with a role that is uncertain. The CDR3 length is 15 residues. After removal of 5 bases from V and 9 bases from J, the junction contained 13 bases not matched to a gene.

This chain connects TRBV7-2 to TRBJ1-2; no reliable D call. The CDR3 has 12 residues. V gave up 3 bases and J gave up 8 bases, with 10 bases separating them. Germline values: CDR1 SGHTA, CDR2 FQGNSA. The CDR3 region has the DNA TGTGCCAGCAGCTTCATGGAGAGCGGCTACACCTTC. This translates into CASSFMESGYTF.

This chain connects TRBV29-1 to TRBJ1-1, with D uncertain. The CDR3 totals 12 residues. Germline V lookup: CDR1 SQVTM, CDR2 ANQGSEA. Trimming pared 7 bases from V and 0 bases from J, leaving 9 bases between. CDR3 residues: CSATLMNTEAFF. The DNA for the CDR3 is TGCAGCGCTACACTAATGAACACTGAAGCTTTCTTT.

The chain has TRBV30 and TRBJ2-7, with D perhaps TRBD2 (5 bases). This CDR3 spans 11 amino acids. The V end was cut by 0 bases, the J end by 10 bases, with 10 bases between. Germline CDR1 and CDR2: GTSNPN and SVGIG (reference sequence). The CDR3 region has the DNA TGTGCCTGGAGTGTACGGGGAGCCCAGTACTTC. Amino acids: CAWSVRGAQYF.

This clone turned up a few times. The chain uses TRBV4-3 and TRBJ1-2; D ambiguous. Per germline, CDR1 LGHNA and CDR2 YSLEER. The length of the CDR3 is 17 residues. The V end was cut by 0 bases, the J end by 4 bases, with 18 bases between. CDR3 region: CASSQDITAAPSYGYTF. CDR3 DNA: TGCGCCAGCAGCCAAGACATCACAGCCGCACCCAGCTATGGCTACACCTTC.

The chain carries TRBV11-2 and TRBJ2-2; 8 bases line up with TRBD2. Germline V CDR1 and CDR2: SGHAT, FQNNGV. The CDR3 has 16 residues. Unmatched junction bases numbered 6, after V lost 1 base and J lost 5 bases. The CDR3 loop reads CASSLGRVAGTGELFF. The CDR3 DNA sequence: TGTGCCAGCAGCTTAGGGCGGGTAGCGGGGACCGGGGAGCTGTTTTTT.

This clone came up a few times. The CDR3 nucleotides are TGTGCCAGCAGCTTAGTGGAGGGTCAGCCCCAGCATTTT. Protein sequence: CASSLVEGQPQHF. This chain connects TRBV7-2 to TRBJ1-5; D gene unclear. Germline loops: CDR1 SGHTA, CDR2 FQGNSA. The CDR3 sequence is 13 residues long. V was trimmed by 1 base and J by 6 bases, leaving 7 bases between them.

The chain joins TRBV30 to TRBJ2-4; 7 bases are a match to TRBD1. The CDR3 is 14 amino acids. V lost 4 bases and J lost 9; bases outside the gene matches: 12. CDR1 and CDR2 (germline): GTSNPN, SVGIG (reference sequence). The CDR3 nucleotides are TGTGCCTGGAATAGGGGGCGCTTAGAGGCCATTCAGTACTTC. It is translated as CAWNRGRLEAIQYF. The full variable domain, with the rest looked up from reference TRBV30 and TRBJ2-4, is SQTIHQWPATLVQPVGSPLSLECTVEGTSNPNLYWYRQAAGRGLQLLFYSVGIGQISSEVPQNLSASRPQDRQFILSSKKLLLSDSGFYLCAWNRGRLEAIQYFGAGTRLSVL.

This clone has just a few counts. The gene calls are TRBV2 and TRBJ2-1; 7 bases line up with TRBD2. There are 14 residues in the CDR3. The J segment lost 6 bases and the V segment lost 2 bases, leaving 4 bases of the junction unmatched. Germline assignment: CDR1 SNHLY and CDR2 FYNNEI. This CDR3 is CASSESGRVNEQFF. Here the CDR3 DNA reads TGTGCCAGCAGTGAATCAGGGAGGGTCAATGAGCAGTTCTTC.

The sample holds a few counts of this clone. The chain has TRBV5-1 and TRBJ2-1; 9 nucleotides agree with TRBD2. The CDR3 totals 16 residues. CDR1 and CDR2 from the germline V gene are SGHRS and YFSETQ. With V trimmed by 0 bases and J by 5 bases, 6 bases remained unmatched. The CDR3 DNA follows: TGCGCCAGCAGCTTGGCCAGGCGGGAGGGAAACAATGAGCAGTTCTTC. Protein product: CASSLARREGNNEQFF.

The DNA for the CDR3 is TGTGCCAGCAGCTGGGGCGGTTCCGCAGATACGCAGTATTTT. Translation gives CASSWGGSADTQYF. The chain carries TRBV7-2 and TRBJ2-3; the D gene is possibly TRBD1 (5 bases). The germline V gene has CDR1 SGHTA and CDR2 FQGNSA. V shed 4 bases and J shed 4 bases, with 12 bases lying between them. The CDR3 contains 14 residues.

This clone has only a few counts. The CDR3 nucleotides are TGTGCCTGGACCTCTTTATCCGGGGACAGGACTAGCGGGAGTCACCCAGATACGCAGTATTTT. It specifies CAWTSLSGDRTSGSHPDTQYF. This chain connects TRBV30 to TRBJ2-3; the match to TRBD2 covers 13 bases. CDR1 is GTSNPN, CDR2 SVGIG, per germline (reference sequence). Trimming cost V 4 bases and J 4 bases; bases outside gene matches: 23. The CDR3 totals 21 residues. The full variable domain, with the rest looked up from reference TRBV30 and TRBJ2-3, is SQTIHQWPATLVQPVGSPLSLECTVEGTSNPNLYWYRQAAGRGLQLLFYSVGIGQISSEVPQNLSASRPQDRQFILSSKKLLLSDSGFYLCAWTSLSGDRTSGSHPDTQYFGPGTRLTVL.

This clone was detected a few times. J is TRBJ2-1 and V is TRBV11-2; D may be TRBD2 (6 bases). The CDR3 sequence is 16 residues long. Germline-derived CDR1 and CDR2 are SGHAT and FQNNGV. Trimming cost V 3 bases and J 1 base, with 13 bases left between them. The CDR3 reads CASSFRRLGSYNEQFF. The CDR3 nucleotides are TGTGCCAGCAGCTTCCGGAGACTAGGTTCCTACAATGAGCAGTTCTTC. Filled out from reference TRBV11-2 and TRBJ2-1, the complete variable domain reads EAGVAQSPRYKIIEKRQSVAFWCNPISGHATLYWYQQILGQGPKLLIQFQNNGVVDDSQLPKDRFSAERLKGVDSTLKIQPAKLEDSAVYLCASSFRRLGSYNEQFFGPGTRLTVL.

The rearrangement links TRBV14 to TRBJ2-1; 16 nucleotides agree with TRBD2. Germline CDR1 and CDR2: SGHDN and FVKESK. The junction had 10 bases not matched to a gene; V was cut back by 4 bases and J by 7 bases. The CDR3 is 18 residues long. CDR3 residues: CASSRPGLAGGHRNEQFF. CDR3 in DNA: TGTGCCAGCAGCCGCCCGGGACTAGCGGGAGGGCATCGGAATGAGCAGTTCTTC.

This clone was detected only a few times. The chain couples TRBV19 to TRBJ2-1; 9 bases fit TRBD1. This CDR3 region has 16 residues. In germline, CDR1 is LNHDA, CDR2 SQIVND (reference sequence). The V and J ends lost 4 bases and 9 bases, in that order; junction bases with no gene match: 13. The CDR3 is CASSKSGTGSRGEQFF. The CDR3 DNA is TGTGCCAGTAGTAAATCCGGGACAGGGAGTAGGGGTGAGCAGTTCTTC.